This T cell receptor beta chain was captured in a study of T cells in Graves' hyperthyroidism and ophthalmopathy. PBMCs were sourced from approximately 10 ml fresh peripheral blood. The CDR3 consists of 18 residues. Between the trimmed V and J ends, which lost 4 bases and 5 bases, there was a span of 23 bases. Looked up from germline, CDR1 is SGHTA and CDR2 is FQGNSA. The investigators amplified TCR beta CDR3 regions from RNA transcripts. First-round RT-PCR with HTBI primers amplified the TCR CDR3 region. TCRdb called the multiplex PCR reads again in MiXCR, with one record for every CDR3 protein. The data contain around 800,000 distinct CDR3 sequences, 38% of them singletons.

The chain recombines TRBV7-2 with TRBJ1-4; D remains ambiguous. Specimen: blood. The sequence was obtained from a man between 18 and 35 years old with Graves' hyperthyroidism. The DNA of the CDR3 is TGTGCCAGCAGCTCAGGACTAGCGGGGAGACGGCTAAATGAAAAACTGTTTTTT. This codes for CASSSGLAGRRLNEKLFF.